One sample yielded the 10 T cell receptor beta chains listed below, sequenced in a study of control samples from healthy donors and cancer patients. This table comes from immunoSEQ multiplex PCR, and its TCRdb copy is limited to in-frame clones, with some not included. The sample has approximately 99,000 clones; just under 85% are singletons. The sequencing sample was made of blood. These receptors came from a man younger than 35 in good health.

This chain joins TRBV18 and TRBJ1-3; no clear D. Trimming pared 3 bases from V and 4 bases from J, leaving 7 bases between. This CDR3 contains 13 residues. Germline V gene lookup returns CDR1 KGHSH and CDR2 LQKENI. CDR3 in DNA: TGTGCCAGCTCACCTGACCGAGGAAACACCATATATTTT. Translation gives CASSPDRGNTIYF.

The chain employs TRBV10-3 and TRBJ1-6, with 7 nucleotides matching TRBD1. With V trimmed by 5 bases and J by 10 bases, 8 bases remained unmatched. This CDR3 comprises 14 residues. Germline CDR1 ENHRY, CDR2 SYGVKD. Written as DNA, the CDR3 is TGTGCCATCAGTCCCCGGGGACAGAAATCACCCCTCCACTTT. It is translated as CAISPRGQKSPLHF.

The rearrangement uses TRBV7-9 and TRBJ1-5; the match to TRBD1 covers 7 bases. Trimming cost V 5 bases and J 2 bases; bases outside gene matches: 3. The germline gives CDR1 SEHNR, CDR2 FQNEAQ (reference sequence). This CDR3 has 14 amino acids. Here the CDR3 DNA reads TGTGCCAGCAGCCCAACAGGGGGCAATCAGCCCCAGCATTTT. Translation gives CASSPTGGNQPQHF.

The chain has TRBV25-1 and TRBJ2-6; D is perhaps TRBD1 or TRBD2 (6 bases each). Looked up from germline, CDR1 is MGHDK and CDR2 is SYGVNS. The CDR3 has 18 residues. V dropped 6 bases and J dropped 0 bases, with 18 bases sitting between them. DNA for the CDR3: TGTGCCAGCAGCCACAACCACCGGGGGCACTCTGGGGCCAACGTCCTGACTTTC. Amino acid sequence: CASSHNHRGHSGANVLTF.

The gene calls are TRBV6-5 and TRBJ1-6; weak D call: TRBD1 (5 bases). Trimming shortened V by 5 bases and J by 7 bases, and 12 bases separated the two germline ends. This CDR3 is built from 14 residues. Germline CDR1 and CDR2: MNHEY and SVGAGI. The CDR3 nucleotides read TGTGCCAGCAGTCCTGCCAGGGCGAATTCACCCCTCCACTTT. Protein product: CASSPARANSPLHF.

The chain joins TRBV6-5 to TRBJ1-2, with 9 bases aligning to TRBD1. CDR1 MNHEY and CDR2 SVGAGI come from the germline V gene. Germline trimming cut 5 bases from V and 6 bases from J; bases unmatched to any gene: 10. This CDR3 is 15 amino acids long. This CDR3 reads CASSIYRGHMDGYTF. Here the CDR3 DNA reads TGTGCCAGCAGTATTTACAGGGGGCATATGGATGGCTACACCTTC.

This clone has just a few counts. The V gene is TRBV5-4, the J gene TRBJ2-1, with 10 positions matching TRBD2. The CDR3 contains 17 residues. V shed 3 bases and J 7 bases; nucleotides not matched to a gene: 13. Germline lookup yields CDR1 SGHNT and CDR2 YYREEE (reference sequence). The CDR3, as DNA: TGTGCCAGCAGCTCCGCAGCGAGCGGGGGGGCAGGGAATGAGCAGTTCTTC. Protein sequence: CASSSAASGGAGNEQFF.

The CDR3 sequence is CASSFEGMNTEAFF. Written as DNA, the CDR3 is TGTGCCAGCAGCTTCGAGGGGATGAACACTGAAGCTTTCTTT. The rearrangement links TRBV7-2 to TRBJ1-1, with D maybe TRBD1 (5 bases). V was trimmed by 3 bases and J by 0 bases, leaving 8 bases between them. CDR1 is SGHTA and CDR2 is FQGNSA in the germline V gene. The CDR3 has 14 amino acids.

This clone appeared once. The rearrangement links TRBV6-5 to TRBJ2-5; TRBD2 is a possible D gene (5 bases). CDR3 length: 15 residues. V was trimmed by 5 bases and J by 0 bases, leaving 13 bases between them. Per germline, CDR1 MNHEY and CDR2 SVGAGI. The CDR3 loop reads CASSRAGRDQETQYF. As DNA, the CDR3 is TGTGCCAGCAGTCGGGCGGGTAGGGACCAAGAGACCCAGTACTTC.

The V call is TRBV7-6, the J call TRBJ1-2; 8 bases line up with TRBD1. After removal of 2 bases from V and 7 bases from J, the junction contained 3 bases not matched to a gene. In germline, CDR1 is SGHVS, CDR2 FNYEAQ. This CDR3 comprises 13 residues. The CDR3: CASSLQGAGGYTF. Here the CDR3 DNA reads TGTGCCAGCAGCTTACAGGGGGCGGGTGGCTACACCTTC.